The 2 T cell receptor beta chains reported below all come from one sample, sequenced in a study of shared clonotypes between healthy human individuals. The protocol was immunoSEQ multiplex PCR, while the TCRdb copy is restricted to in-frame clones and leaves out a portion. The table shows 450,000 to 650,000 clones, with just over 75% occurring only once. Sequencing input: PBMCs. The receptors shown here come from a woman aged 35 to 49 in good health. Some clones in this sample may be carry-over from other donors' samples.

The gene calls are TRBV18 and TRBJ2-7, with 7 bases identical to TRBD1. J gave up 3 bases and V 5 bases, and 13 bases lay outside the gene matches. The CDR3 is made up of 16 amino acids. The germline V gene has CDR1 KGHSH and CDR2 LQKENI. CDR3 in amino acids: CASSSEGRQGDYEQYF. Here the CDR3 DNA reads TGTGCCAGCTCATCCGAGGGTAGGCAGGGGGACTACGAGCAGTACTTC.

The chain uses TRBV2 and TRBJ1-1, with 7 bases lining up with TRBD1. Germline trimming cut 8 bases from V and 4 bases from J; bases unmatched to any gene: 7. This CDR3 region has 13 residues. CDR1 is SNHLY and CDR2 is FYNNEI in the germline V gene. The CDR3 DNA reads TGTGCCAGCGGCCCACAGGGGAGCACTGAAGCTTTCTTT. This gives the protein CASGPQGSTEAFF.